This entry lists 19 T cell receptor beta chains sequenced from one sample in a study of human T cells and chemical hapten exposure. Each CDR3 protein gets one entry after TCRdb re-called the RACE reads with MiXCR. This sample has under 75,000 distinct CDR3 sequences, with around 10% found just once. Time point given: patch test 3, about 24 weeks after DPC sensitization. Described treatment: therapeutic diphenylcyclopropenone sensitization with weekly scalp DPC. The source was whole blood, collected in connection with sensitization to the hapten diphenylcyclopropenone (DPC). These receptors all come from a woman in her fifties or sixties with alopecia areata. Some clones in this sample may be carry-over from other donors' samples.

In its sample, this clonotype was seen a few times. The chain links TRBV20-1 to TRBJ2-7; D unresolved. CDR3 length: 14 residues. CDR1 and CDR2 from the germline V gene are DFQATT and SNEGSKA (reference sequence). Trimming took off 5 bases at V and 5 bases at J, with 19 bases between the two ends. The CDR3 DNA sequence: TGCAGTGCTTCACGAACCACTAATCGAAACGAGCAGTACTTC. It translates to CSASRTTNRNEQYF.

Many counts were recorded for this clonotype. CDR3 nucleotide sequence: TGTGCCAGCAGCCAAGTTTTAGGAAAGGACCGCTACACCTCCAATGAGCAGTTCTTC. It codes for CASSQVLGKDRYTSNEQFF. The V and J genes are TRBV4-2 and TRBJ2-1, with no clear D. CDR1 and CDR2 (germline): LGHNA, YNFKEQ. The CDR3 totals 19 residues. The V and J ends lost 1 base and 6 bases respectively, with 25 bases between them.

The chain couples TRBV5-6 to TRBJ2-3; tentative D call: TRBD2 (6 bases). This CDR3 comprises 15 residues. V lost 2 bases and J lost 5, with 15 bases in between. The germline V gene encodes CDR1 SGHDT and CDR2 YYEEEE. The CDR3 nucleotides are TGTGCCAGCAGCTTTACTCCGGACGGGGGAGATACGCAGTATTTT. This gives the protein CASSFTPDGGDTQYF.

The table lists this clonotype with a few counts. The CDR3 DNA reads as TGTGCCAGCAGACGGGTAAATTCACCCCTCCACTTT. Encoded protein: CASRRVNSPLHF. The chain couples TRBV28 to TRBJ1-6, with D unclear. CDR1 is MDHEN and CDR2 is SYDVKM in the germline V gene. The CDR3 loop spans 12 amino acids. V lost 6 bases, J lost 7 bases, and 7 bases lay in between.

This clonotype has only one observation. A much larger clone differs by one base, so this may be a read error. The gene calls are TRBV20-1 and TRBJ1-2; tentative D call: TRBD1 (5 bases). Trimming stripped 2 bases from V and 8 bases from J, with 12 bases between. Germline loops: CDR1 DFQATT, CDR2 SNEGSKA (reference sequence). This CDR3 is 12 amino acids long. The CDR3 sequence is CSARPDKQGYTF. The CDR3 region has the DNA TGCAGTGCTAGACCGGACAAGCAAGGCTACACCTTC.

This clonotype was detected many times. V gene TRBV18 combines with J gene TRBJ2-1, with 16 bases lining up with TRBD2. The CDR3 is 17 residues long. J lost 4 bases, V lost 3 bases, and 3 bases had no gene match. Germline values: CDR1 KGHSH, CDR2 LQKENI. CDR3 nucleotide sequence: TGTGCCAGCTCACCGCCGGGACTAGCGGGGGGGTACAATGAGCAGTTCTTC. Translating gives CASSPPGLAGGYNEQFF.

This clonotype appeared many times. This chain joins TRBV18 and TRBJ1-2; TRBD1 aligns across 9 bases. With 6 bases clipped from V and 1 base from J, the junction kept 6 bases outside the gene matches. Per the germline V gene, CDR1 is KGHSH and CDR2 is LQKENI. This CDR3 comprises 15 residues. CDR3 nucleotides: TGTGCCAGCTCCCCTACAGGGGGCGGTAACTATGGCTACACCTTC. Translation gives CASSPTGGGNYGYTF.

This chain links TRBV29-1 with TRBJ2-3; 12 bases align to TRBD2. CDR1 and CDR2 from the germline V gene are SQVTM and ANQGSEA. After removal of 7 bases from V and 2 bases from J, the junction contained 4 bases not matched to a gene. The CDR3 extends over 14 amino acids. This CDR3 reads CSATSGGNTDTQYF. In nucleotides, the CDR3 is TGCAGCGCTACTAGCGGGGGGAACACAGATACGCAGTATTTT.

The J gene is TRBJ1-2, the V gene TRBV3-1, with a tentative D call TRBD1 (5 bases). The CDR3 has 14 amino acids. Germline V gene data show CDR1 as LGHDT and CDR2 as YNNKEL (reference sequence). Trimming stripped 4 bases from V and 3 bases from J, with 12 bases between. CDR3 nucleotides: TGTGCCAGCAGCCTCCAGGGTACGGACTATGGCTACACCTTC. This gives the protein CASSLQGTDYGYTF. Filled out from reference TRBV3-1 and TRBJ1-2, the complete variable domain reads DTAVSQTPKYLVTQMGNDKSIKCEQNLGHDTMYWYKQDSKKFLKIMFSYNNKELIINETVPNRFSPKSPDKAHLNLHINSLELGDSAVYFCASSLQGTDYGYTFGSGTRLTVV.

The table lists this clonotype with a few counts. The chain recombines TRBV5-1 with TRBJ1-3, with D tentatively TRBD1 (6 bases). The germline V and J ends were trimmed by 5 bases and 2 bases, with 17 bases remaining between them. This CDR3 is 16 amino acids long. The V gene's germline CDR1 is SGHRS and CDR2 YFSETQ. The CDR3 DNA reads as TGCGCCAGCAGACGAGCAGGGGAGTTGGCTGGAAACACCATATATTTT. This codes for CASRRAGELAGNTIYF.

The V gene is TRBV27, the J gene TRBJ2-7; TRBD2 might be the D (5 bases). The CDR3 runs 14 residues. Germline CDR1 MNHEY, CDR2 SMNVEV (reference sequence). V lost 8 bases to trimming and J lost 0 bases, with 14 bases between them. The CDR3 protein is CASASPSSSYEQYF. The CDR3 DNA reads TGTGCCAGCGCGTCTCCTAGCAGCTCCTACGAGCAGTACTTC.

This clonotype has only a few counts. The chain couples TRBV6-5 to TRBJ1-2; 8 nucleotides match TRBD1. Looked up from germline, CDR1 is MNHEY and CDR2 is SVGAGI. V gave up 6 bases and J gave up 4 bases; unmatched junction bases: 7. This CDR3 has 14 residues. In DNA form, the CDR3 reads TGTGCCAGCAGATTACAGGGGGGGCTCTATGGCTACACCTTC. This translates into CASRLQGGLYGYTF.

The chain combines TRBV20-1 with TRBJ1-6; no firm D call. Trimming stripped 3 bases from V and 7 bases from J, with 19 bases between. CDR3 length: 16 amino acids. Germline CDR1 DFQATT, CDR2 SNEGSKA (reference sequence). CDR3 sequence: CSASKVGGLGNSPLHF. In DNA, the CDR3 is TGCAGTGCTAGTAAGGTGGGAGGCCTAGGGAATTCACCCCTCCACTTT.

A few counts support this clonotype. The rearrangement joins TRBV12-3 or TRBV12-4 to TRBJ2-1, with 7 bases aligning to TRBD1. CDR3 length: 15 amino acids. V trimming: 6 bases; J trimming: 3 bases; junction bases outside the gene matches: 8. The CDR3 coding sequence is TGTGCCAGCAGCCCCCGACAGGGTCACTACAATGAGCAGTTCTTC. Its translation: CASSPRQGHYNEQFF.

This clonotype was seen many times. One junction end disagrees with the germline gene, perhaps due to a read error. This chain uses TRBV6-2 or TRBV6-3 with TRBJ1-5; tentatively, D is TRBD1 (6 bases). Germline-derived CDR1 and CDR2 are MNHEY and SVGEGT. CDR3 length: 14 residues. The CDR3 here is CASSNDRLYQLQHF. The CDR3 DNA follows: TGTGCCAGCAGTAACGACAGGCTTTATCAGCTCCAGCATTTT.

This clonotype appeared a few times. The rearrangement links TRBV7-9 to TRBJ2-3; 12 nucleotides align to TRBD1. The CDR3 extends over 16 amino acids. Germline V gene data show CDR1 as SEHNR and CDR2 as FQNEAQ (reference sequence). The V segment lost 5 bases and the J segment 5 bases; nucleotides outside the gene matches: 8. The DNA for the CDR3 is TGTGCCAGCAGCCCGCGGGGACAGGGGGCAAGAGATACGCAGTATTTT. Translation: CASSPRGQGARDTQYF.

This clonotype has only a few counts. V usage is TRBV5-1 and J usage is TRBJ1-4; D not certain. The germline gives CDR1 SGHRS, CDR2 YFSETQ. This CDR3 region has 15 residues. Trimming removed 4 bases from V and 0 bases from J, with 10 bases in between. The CDR3 protein is CASSRGPSTNEKLFF. Written as DNA, the CDR3 is TGCGCCAGCAGCCGCGGGCCCTCAACTAATGAAAAACTGTTTTTT.

This clonotype was detected many times. CDR3 nucleotides: TGTGCCAGTAGTATGTTCCCCGGGACAGGGATTACAATGGAGCAGTTCTTC. It is translated as CASSMFPGTGITMEQFF. This chain links TRBV19 with TRBJ2-1, with 9 bases that match TRBD1. Germline lookup yields CDR1 LNHDA and CDR2 SQIVND (reference sequence). V shed 3 bases and J 10 bases; nucleotides not matched to a gene: 16. This CDR3 is built from 17 residues.

This clonotype was recorded a few times. The chain has TRBV6-6 and TRBJ1-5; D not resolved. CDR3 size: 12 residues. In germline, CDR1 is MNHNY, CDR2 SVGAGI (reference sequence). V lost 7 bases, J lost 9 bases, and 13 bases lay in between. The CDR3 sequence is CASIGGSPPQHF. The CDR3 region has the DNA TGTGCCAGCATTGGAGGAAGTCCGCCCCAGCATTTT.